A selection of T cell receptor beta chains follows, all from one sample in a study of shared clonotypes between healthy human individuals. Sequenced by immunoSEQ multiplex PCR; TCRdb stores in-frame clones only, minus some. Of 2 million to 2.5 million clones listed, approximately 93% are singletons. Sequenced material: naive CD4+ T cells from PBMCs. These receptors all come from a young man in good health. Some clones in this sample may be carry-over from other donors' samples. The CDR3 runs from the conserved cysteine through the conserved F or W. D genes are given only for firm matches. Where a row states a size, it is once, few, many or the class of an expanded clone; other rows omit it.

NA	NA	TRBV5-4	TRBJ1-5	TGTGCCAGCAGCCGGGACCCAGGGGGCAATCAGCCCCAGCATTTT	CASSRDPGGNQPQHF
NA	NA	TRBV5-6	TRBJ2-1	TGTGCCAGCAGCTTGGGGCTGAGCCTCAAGCAGTTCTTC	CASSLGLSLKQFF
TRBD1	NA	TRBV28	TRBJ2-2	TGTGCCAGCAGCCAACAGGGGGTGGGCACCGGGGAGCTGTTTTTT	CASSQQGVGTGELFF
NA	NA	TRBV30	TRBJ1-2	TGTGCCTGGAGTGGACAGGCCTATGGCTACACCTTC	CAWSGQAYGYTF
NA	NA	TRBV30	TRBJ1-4	TGTGCCTGGAGTGGGGGTTGGCCACCGGGGGAAAAACTGTTTTTT	CAWSGGWPPGEKLFF
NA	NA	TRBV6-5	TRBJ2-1	TGTGCCAGCGGAGAGGTGTCAGGTGCAGAGCAGTTCTTC	CASGEVSGAEQFF
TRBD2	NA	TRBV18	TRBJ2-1	TGTGCCAGCTCACCGGCTAGCGGGAGGGCTGGTGAGCAGTTCTTC	CASSPASGRAGEQFF
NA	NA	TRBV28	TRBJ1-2	TGTGCCAGCAGGACCAATATTGATGGCTACACCTTC	CASRTNIDGYTF
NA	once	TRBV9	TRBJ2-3	TGTGCCAGCAGCGTACAACCGGGGAGCATAGATACGCAGTATTTT	CASSVQPGSIDTQYF
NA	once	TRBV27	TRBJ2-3	TGTGCCAGCAGTTTATTTTACCATGGGGGCACAGATACGCAGTATTTT	CASSLFYHGGTDTQYF
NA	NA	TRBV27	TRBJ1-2	TGTGCCAGCAGTTCCTCAAGGACCCCCAAGGGTGGCTACACCTTC	CASSSSRTPKGGYTF
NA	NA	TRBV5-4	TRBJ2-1	TGTGCCAGCAGCACGGGGCCCCCGGGTGAGCAGTTCTTC	CASSTGPPGEQFF
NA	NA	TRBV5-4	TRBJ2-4	TGTGCCAGCAGCTTGGGAGGAGCGGCCAAAAACATTCAGTACTTC	CASSLGGAAKNIQYF
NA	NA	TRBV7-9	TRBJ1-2	TGTGCCAGCAGCTTGGGGGGAGCAAACTATGGCTACACCTTC	CASSLGGANYGYTF
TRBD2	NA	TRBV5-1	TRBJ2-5	TGCGCCAGCAGCCCTGGACGACTAGCGGAAGAGACCCAGTACTTC	CASSPGRLAEETQYF
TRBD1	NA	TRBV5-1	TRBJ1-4	TGCGCCAGCAGCGCGGACAGGGGAACTAATGAAAAACTGTTTTTT	CASSADRGTNEKLFF
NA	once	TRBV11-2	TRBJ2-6	TGTGCCAGCAGCTATACGGTCTCTGGGGCCAACGTCCTGACTTTC	CASSYTVSGANVLTF
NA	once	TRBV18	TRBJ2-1	TGTGCCAGCTCACCGACCGAAGCCTACAATGAGCAGTTCTTC	CASSPTEAYNEQFF
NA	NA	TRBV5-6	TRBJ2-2	TGTGCCAGCAGCTTTACTCGTTTTACCGGGGAGCTGTTTTTT	CASSFTRFTGELFF
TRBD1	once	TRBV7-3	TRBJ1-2	TGTGCCAGCAGTACGGGACAGGGAGGTGGCTACACCTTC	CASSTGQGGGYTF
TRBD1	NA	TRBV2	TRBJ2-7	TGTGCCAGCGGGACAGGGTCGTGGGAGCAGTACTTC	CASGTGSWEQYF
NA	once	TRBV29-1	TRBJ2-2	TGCAGCGCAATGAAAGCGAACACCGGGGAGCTGTTTTTT	CSAMKANTGELFF
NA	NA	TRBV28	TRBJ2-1	TGTGCCAGCAGGGACCTCGGGGGCGGGCAGTTCTTC	CASRDLGGGQFF
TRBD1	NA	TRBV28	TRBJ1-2	TGTGCCAGCAGTTTAGTACAGGGGAGCTATGGCTACACCTTC	CASSLVQGSYGYTF
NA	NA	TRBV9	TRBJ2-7	TGTGCCAGCAGCGTAGCATTGGGGGACGAGCAGTACTTC	CASSVALGDEQYF
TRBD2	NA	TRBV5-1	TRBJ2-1	TGCGCCAGCAGTAGCGGGAGCGCCCCCTACAATGAGCAGTTCTTC	CASSSGSAPYNEQFF
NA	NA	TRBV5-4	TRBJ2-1	TGTGCCAGCAGCCAGGACAATGAGCAGTTCTTC	CASSQDNEQFF
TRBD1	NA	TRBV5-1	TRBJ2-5	TGCGCCAGCAGTCGGGACAGAGAGACCCAGTACTTC	CASSRDRETQYF
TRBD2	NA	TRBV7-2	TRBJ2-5	TGTGCCAGCAGCTCTATGGTCCTAGCGGGAAGAGAGACCCAGTACTTC	CASSSMVLAGRETQYF
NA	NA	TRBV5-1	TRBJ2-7	TGCGCCAGCAGCTTGGCCAGGGAGTGCGAGCAGTACTTC	CASSLARECEQYF
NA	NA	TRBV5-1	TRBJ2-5	TGCGCCAGCAGAACTAATCTACGGGAGACCCAGTACTTC	CASRTNLRETQYF